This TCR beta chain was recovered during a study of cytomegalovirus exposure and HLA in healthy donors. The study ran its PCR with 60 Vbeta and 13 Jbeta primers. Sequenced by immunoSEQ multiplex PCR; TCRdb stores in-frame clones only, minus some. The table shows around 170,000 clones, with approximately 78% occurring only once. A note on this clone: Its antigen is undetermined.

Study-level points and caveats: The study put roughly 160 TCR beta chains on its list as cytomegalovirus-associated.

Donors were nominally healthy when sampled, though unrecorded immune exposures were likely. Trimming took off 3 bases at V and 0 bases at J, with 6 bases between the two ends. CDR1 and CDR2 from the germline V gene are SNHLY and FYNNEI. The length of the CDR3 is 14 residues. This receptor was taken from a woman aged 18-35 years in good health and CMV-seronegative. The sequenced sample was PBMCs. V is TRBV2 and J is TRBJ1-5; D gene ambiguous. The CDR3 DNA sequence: TGTGCCAGCAGTGACGGTACTAGCAATCAGCCCCAGCATTTT. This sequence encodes CASSDGTSNQPQHF.